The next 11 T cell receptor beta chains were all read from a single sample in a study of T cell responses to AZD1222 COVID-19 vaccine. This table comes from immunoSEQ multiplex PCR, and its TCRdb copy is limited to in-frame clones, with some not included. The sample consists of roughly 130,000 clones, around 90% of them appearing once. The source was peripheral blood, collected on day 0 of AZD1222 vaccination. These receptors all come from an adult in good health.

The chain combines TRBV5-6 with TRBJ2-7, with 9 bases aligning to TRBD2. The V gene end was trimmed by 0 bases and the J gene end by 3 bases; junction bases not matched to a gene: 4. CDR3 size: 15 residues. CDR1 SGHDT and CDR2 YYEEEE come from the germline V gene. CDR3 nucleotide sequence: TGTGCCAGCAGCTTGGTAGCGGGGGCTGGCTACGAGCAGTACTTC. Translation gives CASSLVAGAGYEQYF.

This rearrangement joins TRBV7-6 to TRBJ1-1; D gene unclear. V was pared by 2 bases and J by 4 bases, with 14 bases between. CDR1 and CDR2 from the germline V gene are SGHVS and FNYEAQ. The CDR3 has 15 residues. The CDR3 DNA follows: TGTGCCAGCAGCTTACGAGCGGCAAGTTCCACTGAAGCTTTCTTT. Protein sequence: CASSLRAASSTEAFF.

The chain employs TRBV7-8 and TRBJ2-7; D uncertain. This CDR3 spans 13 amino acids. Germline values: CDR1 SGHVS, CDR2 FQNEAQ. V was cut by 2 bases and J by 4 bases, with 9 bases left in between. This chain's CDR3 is CASSLRQKYEQYF. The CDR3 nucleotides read TGTGCCAGCAGCTTACGTCAGAAGTACGAGCAGTACTTC.

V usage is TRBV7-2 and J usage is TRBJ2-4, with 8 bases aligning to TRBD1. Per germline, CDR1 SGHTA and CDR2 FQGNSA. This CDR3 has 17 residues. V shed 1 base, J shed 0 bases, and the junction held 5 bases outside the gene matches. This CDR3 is CASSLGTGLTAKNIQYF. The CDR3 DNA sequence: TGTGCCAGCAGCTTAGGGACAGGGCTCACAGCCAAAAACATTCAGTACTTC.

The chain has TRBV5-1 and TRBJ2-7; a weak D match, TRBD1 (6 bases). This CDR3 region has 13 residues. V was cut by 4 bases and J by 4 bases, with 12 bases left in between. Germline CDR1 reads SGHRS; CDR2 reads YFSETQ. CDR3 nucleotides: TGCGCCAGCAGCCAGGACAGACAATACGAGCAGTACTTC. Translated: CASSQDRQYEQYF.

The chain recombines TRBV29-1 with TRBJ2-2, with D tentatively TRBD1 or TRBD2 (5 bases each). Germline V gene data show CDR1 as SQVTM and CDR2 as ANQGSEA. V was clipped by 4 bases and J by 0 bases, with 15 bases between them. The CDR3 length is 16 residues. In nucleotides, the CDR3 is TGCAGCGTTGGGTATGGGGACGGCACGAACACCGGGGAGCTGTTTTTT. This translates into CSVGYGDGTNTGELFF.

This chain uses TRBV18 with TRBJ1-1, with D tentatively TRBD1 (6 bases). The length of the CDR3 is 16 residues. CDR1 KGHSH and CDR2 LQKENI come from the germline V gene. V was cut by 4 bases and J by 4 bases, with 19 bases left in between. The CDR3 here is CASSLQDRPGGTEAFF. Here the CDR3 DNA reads TGTGCCAGCTCACTACAAGACAGGCCGGGCGGCACTGAAGCTTTCTTT.

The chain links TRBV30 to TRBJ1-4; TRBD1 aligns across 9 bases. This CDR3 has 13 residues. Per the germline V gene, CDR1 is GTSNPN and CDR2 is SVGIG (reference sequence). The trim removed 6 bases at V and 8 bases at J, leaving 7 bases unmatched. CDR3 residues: CACPGQGSEKLFF. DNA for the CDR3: TGTGCCTGCCCGGGACAGGGATCAGAAAAACTGTTTTTT.

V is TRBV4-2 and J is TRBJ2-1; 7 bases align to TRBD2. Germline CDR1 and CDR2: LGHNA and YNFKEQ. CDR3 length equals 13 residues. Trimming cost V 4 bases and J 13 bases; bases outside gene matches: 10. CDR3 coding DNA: TGTGCCAGCAGCCCTGGGCGAAGCGGGGTACAGTTCTTC. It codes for CASSPGRSGVQFF.

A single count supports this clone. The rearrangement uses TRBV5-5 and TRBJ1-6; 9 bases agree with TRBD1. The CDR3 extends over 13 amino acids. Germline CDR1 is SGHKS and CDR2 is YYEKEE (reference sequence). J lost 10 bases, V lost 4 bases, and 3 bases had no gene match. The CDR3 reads CASSPDRGSPLHF. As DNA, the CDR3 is TGTGCCAGCAGCCCGGACAGGGGCTCACCCCTCCACTTT.

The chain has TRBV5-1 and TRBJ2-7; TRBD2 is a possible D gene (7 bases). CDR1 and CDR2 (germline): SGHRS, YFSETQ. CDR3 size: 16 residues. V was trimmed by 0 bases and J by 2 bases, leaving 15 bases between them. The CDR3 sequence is CASSLGGGLKAYEQYF. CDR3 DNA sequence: TGCGCCAGCAGCTTGGGAGGGGGACTAAAAGCCTACGAGCAGTACTTC. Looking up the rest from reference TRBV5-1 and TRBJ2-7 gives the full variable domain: KAGVTQTPRYLIKTRGQQVTLSCSPISGHRSVSWYQQTPGQGLQFLFEYFSETQRNKGNFPGRFSGRQFSNSRSEMNVSTLELGDSALYLCASSLGGGLKAYEQYFGPGTRLTVT.